A single sample is the source of the 15 T cell receptor beta chains below, sequenced in a study of T cells after yellow fever vaccination. From the 5' RACE reads, TCRdb called clonotypes with MiXCR, one entry per CDR3 protein. The data contain about 210,000 distinct CDR3 sequences, less than 7.5% of them singletons. Sequences were derived from CD4+ T cells sorted from PBMCs, sampled on the day of the yellow fever booster vaccination. These receptors all come from a young man who received the YFV17D yellow fever vaccine.

V gene TRBV20-1 combines with J gene TRBJ2-7, with D perhaps TRBD1 (6 bases). Per germline, CDR1 DFQATT and CDR2 SNEGSKA (reference sequence). Trimming left V 3 bases short and J 4 bases short, with 19 bases between. The CDR3 runs 15 residues. The CDR3 DNA reads TGCAGTGCTAGGGAGGACAGTCTAGCTCGTTACGAGCAGTACTTC. This codes for CSAREDSLARYEQYF.

This clonotype was seen a handful of times. The chain employs TRBV12-3 or TRBV12-4 and TRBJ2-3; a weak D match, TRBD2 (5 bases). This CDR3 has 14 residues. V shed 3 bases and J shed 9 bases, with 16 bases lying between them. CDR3 coding DNA: TGTGCCAGCAGTTTTCCCCCTCGAGGGAGCACGCAGTATTTT. This gives the protein CASSFPPRGSTQYF.

This clonotype was seen many times. The DNA for the CDR3 is TGTGCCAGCAGCCGAAGGGGTTTCTACGAGCAGTACTTC. It translates to CASSRRGFYEQYF. V is TRBV6-1 and J is TRBJ2-7, with D possibly TRBD1 on 5 matching bases. The CDR3 is 13 residues long. V lost 6 bases, J lost 3 bases, and 12 bases lay in between. Germline V gene lookup returns CDR1 MNHNS and CDR2 SASEGT.

This rearrangement joins TRBV6-2 or TRBV6-3 to TRBJ2-7, with D tentatively TRBD2 (5 bases). The CDR3 has 16 residues. Trimming shortened V by 2 bases and J by 3 bases, and 17 bases separated the two germline ends. Germline-derived CDR1 and CDR2 are MNHEY and SVGEGT. The CDR3 sequence: CASSYTLRGNSYEQYF. The CDR3 DNA follows: TGTGCCAGCAGTTACACCCTCCGGGGAAATAGCTACGAGCAGTACTTC.

This clonotype was observed many times. V and J are TRBV20-1 and TRBJ2-3; the D gene is possibly TRBD2 (6 bases). V lost 5 bases to trimming and J lost 2 bases, with 14 bases between them. Germline CDR1 and CDR2: DFQATT and SNEGSKA (reference sequence). This CDR3 is built from 14 residues. CDR3: CSARRAGNTDTQYF. Here the CDR3 DNA reads TGCAGTGCTCGGCGTGCGGGAAACACAGATACGCAGTATTTT.

The rearrangement links TRBV29-1 to TRBJ2-5; maybe TRBD2 (6 bases). Per the germline V gene, CDR1 is SQVTM and CDR2 is ANQGSEA. The ends were cut back, 2 bases at V and 5 bases at J, with 15 bases in the middle. The CDR3 is 14 amino acids. CDR3 nucleotides: TGCAGCGTTGAAACCGGGGGACTGGGGGAGACCCAGTACTTC. Its translation is CSVETGGLGETQYF.

The chain joins TRBV5-1 to TRBJ2-7, with 8 positions matching TRBD2. The CDR3 has 15 amino acids. After removal of 4 bases from V and 0 bases from J, the junction contained 6 bases not matched to a gene. Germline V gene data show CDR1 as SGHRS and CDR2 as YFSETQ. The CDR3 spells CASSIVAGSSYEQYF. CDR3 sequence (DNA): TGCGCCAGCAGCATTGTAGCGGGAAGCTCCTACGAGCAGTACTTC.

This clonotype showed up many times. The V gene is TRBV20-1, the J gene TRBJ2-5; TRBD2 matches 11 bases. This CDR3 has 15 amino acids. The V and J ends lost 6 bases and 4 bases, in that order; junction bases with no gene match: 10. Germline loops: CDR1 DFQATT, CDR2 SNEGSKA (reference sequence). CDR3: CSAVNSGRAGETQYF. Written as DNA, the CDR3 is TGCAGTGCCGTAAATAGCGGGAGGGCCGGAGAGACCCAGTACTTC.

The rearrangement joins TRBV5-1 to TRBJ1-1, with 10 bases aligning to TRBD1. Germline V CDR1 and CDR2: SGHRS, YFSETQ. V shed 4 bases and J 8 bases; nucleotides not matched to a gene: 5. The CDR3 has 13 amino acids. Written as DNA, the CDR3 is TGCGCCAGCAGCACCGAGACAGGGGGCGAAGCTTTCTTT. Its translation: CASSTETGGEAFF.

This clonotype was detected ten times or more. The chain is built from TRBV7-2 and TRBJ2-7, with TRBD2 identical over 9 bases. The CDR3 sequence is 14 residues long. The V and J ends lost 5 bases and 6 bases, in that order; junction bases with no gene match: 8. Germline V lookup: CDR1 SGHTA, CDR2 FQGNSA. The CDR3 DNA is TGTGCCAGCAGCCTCAGCGGGAGGCCGGGCGAGCAGTACTTC. It yields the protein CASSLSGRPGEQYF. The full variable domain, in which reference TRBV7-2 and TRBJ2-7 provide the parts outside the CDR3, is GAGVSQSPSNKVTEKGKDVELRCDPISGHTALYWYRQSLGQGLEFLIYFQGNSAPDKSGLPSDRFSAERTGGSVSTLTIQRTQQEDSAVYLCASSLSGRPGEQYFGPGTRLTVT.

This clonotype has a count of ten or more. The V gene is TRBV12-3 or TRBV12-4, the J gene TRBJ2-5; no clear D. The CDR3 is 13 residues long. The ends were cut back, 5 bases at V and 2 bases at J, with 9 bases in the middle. The DNA of the CDR3 is TGTGCCAGCAGTCTACATGTTCAAGAGACCCAGTACTTC. Protein sequence: CASSLHVQETQYF.

The V call is TRBV5-4, the J call TRBJ2-3; the D is unclear. Trimming left V 4 bases short and J 5 bases short, with 11 bases between. Looked up from germline, CDR1 is SGHNT and CDR2 is YYREEE (reference sequence). CDR3 length: 13 residues. CDR3 coding DNA: TGTGCCAGCAGCCAAACCCCTCAAGATACGCAGTATTTT. It encodes CASSQTPQDTQYF. Looking up the rest from reference TRBV5-4 and TRBJ2-3 gives the full variable domain: ETGVTQSPTHLIKTRGQQVTLRCSSQSGHNTVSWYQQALGQGPQFIFQYYREEENGRGNFPPRFSGLQFPNYSSELNVNALELDDSALYLCASSQTPQDTQYFGPGTRLTVL.

This clonotype came up many times. This chain links TRBV9 with TRBJ1-4; D is uncertain. From germline, CDR1 is SGDLS and CDR2 YYNGEE. With 0 bases removed from V and 4 bases from J, the gap between germline ends came to 10 bases. The CDR3 sequence is 15 residues long. The CDR3 DNA is TGTGCCAGCAGCGTAGAAGGGCAGTATAATGAAAAACTGTTTTTT. This gives the protein CASSVEGQYNEKLFF.

The sample holds many counts of this clonotype. The genes are TRBV12-3 or TRBV12-4 and TRBJ2-1; 10 nucleotides align to TRBD2. J gave up 8 bases and V 10 bases, and 8 bases lay outside the gene matches. The CDR3 runs 13 residues. The CDR3 DNA follows: TGTGCCACCATGAATAGCGGGAGGTATGAGCAGTTCTTC. This codes for CATMNSGRYEQFF.

This clonotype has more than one count but fewer than ten. The gene calls are TRBV14 and TRBJ2-1; D ambiguous. This CDR3 comprises 15 residues. Germline CDR1 and CDR2: SGHDN and FVKESK. The germline V and J ends were trimmed by 0 bases and 0 bases, with 6 bases remaining between them. CDR3 DNA: TGTGCCAGCAGCCAAGAGTTTTTCTCCTACAATGAGCAGTTCTTC. Its translation: CASSQEFFSYNEQFF.